What follows is one TCR beta chain and its context. These data are taken from a study of blood T cell dynamics during melanoma immunotherapy. Time point defined: pre-treatment baseline. Method: immunoSEQ multiplex PCR; TCRdb's copy keeps in-frame clones and lacks some. The sample yields about 15,000 clones, around 83% seen once. The specimen was blood, collected from a patient treated with checkpoint blockade. The TCR sequence derives from a human donor with melanoma.

The CDR3 sequence is CAWGPQGTKNIQYF. CDR3 nucleotides: TGTGCCTGGGGGCCACAGGGTACGAAAAACATTCAGTACTTC. The chain has TRBV30 and TRBJ2-4; tentative D call: TRBD1 (6 bases). The CDR3 loop spans 14 amino acids. Trimming removed 5 bases from V and 4 bases from J, with 15 bases in between. Germline CDR1 is GTSNPN and CDR2 is SVGIG (reference sequence).